A selection of T cell receptor beta chains follows, all from one sample in a study of cytomegalovirus exposure and HLA in healthy donors. Profiled with immunoSEQ multiplex PCR; TCRdb holds only in-frame clones, not every one. The sample records approximately 190,000 clones, over 65% being singletons. What was sequenced was PBMCs. The origin of the receptors is a man between 18 and 35 years old in good health and CMV-seropositive. Both conserved end residues are part of each CDR3. Fields, in order: V gene, J gene, clone size, CDR3 protein. Size values are once, few and many counts, or a class for expanded clones, and some rows have none.

>TRBV7-2|TRBJ1-2|-
CASSLDRKNYGYTF
>TRBV18|TRBJ2-7|few
CASSPSASGSYEQYF
>TRBV5-4|TRBJ2-1|once
CASSLANRFSNNEQFF
>TRBV5-1|TRBJ1-5|-
CASSVQGGDQPQHF
>TRBV25-1|TRBJ2-3|-
CASSETRTLGTQYF
>TRBV28|TRBJ1-1|-
CASTLPNTEAFF
>TRBV6-5|TRBJ1-4|-
CASSYGQNEKLFF
>TRBV30|TRBJ2-3|-
CAWSASGFTDTQYF
>TRBV19|TRBJ1-1|-
CASSISRVGTEAFF
>TRBV28|TRBJ2-2|-
CASSPGTRDTGELFF
>TRBV27|TRBJ2-1|-
CASSPLRLAGGPMYNEQFF
>TRBV15|TRBJ2-3|-
CATSTRVGGYTDTQYF
>TRBV5-6|TRBJ2-1|-
CASSWRGTSGRYSNEQFF
>TRBV7-2|TRBJ2-3|-
CASSLRNRDTQYF
>TRBV11-3|TRBJ1-1|-
CASSLGGWAGDTEAFF